This is a list of T cell receptor beta chains from one sample in a study of kidney transplant recipient with SARS-CoV-2 infection. TCRdb itself ran the reads through MiXCR, one entry per CDR3 protein. The sample carries under 300,000 distinct CDR3 sequences, roughly 26% recorded once. The sequencing here drew on a blood sample, taken at baseline and on day 111 from a kidney transplant recipient. All receptors come from a male patient aged 25-45 years who had COVID-19 and was a kidney transplant recipient. Some T cells could come from the graft donor. Both conserved end residues are part of each CDR3. Each record gives: clone size, D gene, J gene, V gene, CDR3 DNA, CDR3 protein. A D gene is named only where the DNA matches it firmly. Expanded clones are given a class, and other clones once, few, many or no size at all.

.,TRBD2,TRBJ2-5,TRBV7-3,TGTGCCAGCAGCTTAGGGTTGGCGGGGGGCCGGGGGGAGACCCAGTACTTC,CASSLGLAGGRGETQYF
few,.,TRBJ2-1,TRBV7-6,TGTGCCAGCGGCCCCCCTAGCCTTATTAACAATGAGCAGTTCTTC,CASGPPSLINNEQFF
many,.,TRBJ2-1,TRBV28,TGTGCCAGCACCCTTATGAGCGGCAGCTCCTACAATGAGCAGTTCTTC,CASTLMSGSSYNEQFF
many,.,TRBJ1-1,TRBV4-2,TGTGCCAGCAGCCAAGTAGGTGGGCCCCTCGACGGAGCTTTCTTT,CASSQVGGPLDGAFF
many,.,TRBJ1-2,TRBV7-8,TGTGCCAGCAGCCGAGTGCTGTTTACCCGAAAGACCTATGGCTACACCTTC,CASSRVLFTRKTYGYTF
many,TRBD1,TRBJ2-1,TRBV12-3/TRBV12-4,TGTGCCAGCAGTTTGGACAGGCCCAATGAGCAGTTCTTC,CASSLDRPNEQFF
many,TRBD2,TRBJ2-7,TRBV28,TGTGCCAGCAGTCCCCCGGCGGGAGGCGGGGAGCAGTACTTC,CASSPPAGGGEQYF
many,TRBD1,TRBJ2-2,TRBV2,TGTGCCAGCAGTGAAATGACAGGGGCGGTCCCCGGGGAGCTGTTTTTT,CASSEMTGAVPGELFF
many,.,TRBJ2-7,TRBV5-1,TGCGCCAGCAGCTTGGACCCCTCCTACGAGCAGTACTTC,CASSLDPSYEQYF
.,.,TRBJ2-5,TRBV7-9,TGTGCCAGCAGCCCTAGGGGGGGGACACCCAATGAGAGAGAGACCCAGTACTTC,CASSPRGGTPNERETQYF
many,.,TRBJ1-5,TRBV6-4,TGTGCCAGCAGTGACTCTCGCGCGGAGAGGGTTCAGCCCCAGCATTTT,CASSDSRAERVQPQHF
few,TRBD2,TRBJ2-3,TRBV5-1,TGCGCCAGCAGCAAGGGACTAGAGGGCTCAGATACGCAGTATTTT,CASSKGLEGSDTQYF
many,.,TRBJ2-3,TRBV7-9,TGTGCCAGCAGCTTACCTGCGGTAGCGGACACAGATACGCAGTATTTT,CASSLPAVADTDTQYF
many,.,TRBJ1-5,TRBV20-1,TGCAGTGCTAGGATGTCCCTAGGGAGGGTAAGGGGCAATCAGCCCCAGCATTTT,CSARMSLGRVRGNQPQHF
few,.,TRBJ2-5,TRBV4-1,TGCGCCAGCAGCCGCGGGACAGTCGAGACCCAGTACTTC,CASSRGTVETQYF
few,TRBD2,TRBJ2-3,TRBV24-1,TGTGCCACCAGTGATGCCGGGGTAGCGGGAGAGGATACGCAGTATTTT,CATSDAGVAGEDTQYF
.,.,TRBJ1-1,TRBV2,TGTGCCAGCAGTCAGACGAACACTGAAGCTTTCTTT,CASSQTNTEAFF
many,.,TRBJ1-4,TRBV7-9,TGTGCCAGCAGCTTAGTGATGAGGGTGAATGAAAAACTGTTTTTT,CASSLVMRVNEKLFF
many,.,TRBJ2-7,TRBV7-2,TGTGCCAGCAGCTTACTCGGGGCCTACGAGCAGTACTTC,CASSLLGAYEQYF
.,.,TRBJ1-2,TRBV5-3,TGTGCCAGAATGACCATAGTGGTGAGAAAGACCTATGGCTACACCTTC,CARMTIVVRKTYGYTF
many,.,TRBJ2-7,TRBV5-6,TGTGCCAGCAGCTTGGCGGCCTACGAGCAGTACTTC,CASSLAAYEQYF
many,TRBD1,TRBJ1-1,TRBV6-1,TGTGCCAGCAGTGGCCGGGGACAGGGATCCCTTAGAACTGAAGCTTTCTTT,CASSGRGQGSLRTEAFF
few,.,TRBJ1-1,TRBV12-3/TRBV12-4,TGTGCCAGCATAGTGACGGAGAACACTGAAGCTTTCTTT,CASIVTENTEAFF
many,.,TRBJ1-3,TRBV12-3/TRBV12-4,TGTGCCAGCAGTCCAATTAATCAGGGGCGAAACACCATATATTTT,CASSPINQGRNTIYF
many,.,TRBJ1-5,TRBV28,TGTGCCAGCATGTCTCGGGTGGGCAATCAGCCCCAGCATTTT,CASMSRVGNQPQHF
many,.,TRBJ2-1,TRBV19,TGTGCCAGTAGTAGTAGCGGACTAACCTACAATGAGCAGTTCTTC,CASSSSGLTYNEQFF
many,TRBD1,TRBJ1-1,TRBV9,TGTGCCAGCAGCTTGATCCAGGGGGAATTGACTGAAGCTTTCTTT,CASSLIQGELTEAFF
many,TRBD2,TRBJ2-2,TRBV6-6,TGTGCCAGCAGTCCAAGACTAGCGGACGTGAACACCGGGGAGCTGTTTTTT,CASSPRLADVNTGELFF
few,.,TRBJ2-1,TRBV18,TGTGCCAGCTCGACGATTCAGGGATACAATGAGCAGTTCTTC,CASSTIQGYNEQFF
medium-sized,.,TRBJ2-3,TRBV7-2,TGTGCCAGCAGCCTCGGACGTCGCGATACGCAGTATTTT,CASSLGRRDTQYF
.,.,TRBJ1-1,TRBV5-4,TGTGCCAGCAGCGTACAGGGATACACTGAAGCTTTCTTT,CASSVQGYTEAFF
many,.,TRBJ1-1,TRBV6-5,TGTGCCAGCAGTTATAACAGGGCCCTTGACACTGAAGCTTTCTTT,CASSYNRALDTEAFF
many,TRBD1,TRBJ2-2,TRBV12-3/TRBV12-4,TGTGCCAGCAGACCGGGACAGGGTGTCGGGGAGCTGTTTTTT,CASRPGQGVGELFF